This is a list of T cell receptor beta chains from one sample in a study of blood T cells in healthy people across ages. TCRdb called the 5' RACE reads again in MiXCR, with one record for every CDR3 protein. Found here are 1.8 million or so distinct CDR3 sequences, 30% to 40% of them singletons; the top ten hold roughly 24%. The sample comprised blood. The source is a human donor in good health. The CDR3 runs from the conserved cysteine through the conserved F or W. Fields, in order: J gene, D gene, clone size, CDR3 length, V gene, CDR3 DNA, CDR3 protein. D genes are given only for firm matches. Only part of the rows carry a size: once, few, many, or a class if the clone is expanded.

j_gene: TRBJ2-1
d_gene: TRBD2
abundance: .
len: 16
v_gene: TRBV20-1
CDR3nt: TGCAGTGCTAGAGAGTTAGCGGGGTACTCCTACAATGAGCAGTTCTTC
CDR3aa: CSARELAGYSYNEQFF

j_gene: TRBJ2-3
d_gene: .
abundance: .
len: 15
v_gene: TRBV7-2
CDR3nt: TGTGCCAGCAGCCCGAGGGGCGGGGCATGGGATACGCAGTATTTT
CDR3aa: CASSPRGGAWDTQYF

j_gene: TRBJ2-7
d_gene: TRBD2
abundance: .
len: 14
v_gene: TRBV10-3
CDR3nt: TGTGCCATCGGCGGGAGGAGCTCCTACAATGAGCAGTACTTC
CDR3aa: CAIGGRSSYNEQYF

j_gene: TRBJ2-7
d_gene: TRBD1
abundance: .
len: 14
v_gene: TRBV20-1
CDR3nt: TGCAGTGCTAGGGGGACAGGGGGCTCCTACGAGCAGTACTTC
CDR3aa: CSARGTGGSYEQYF

j_gene: TRBJ1-4
d_gene: .
abundance: few
len: 14
v_gene: TRBV5-1
CDR3nt: TGCGCCAGCAGCTTGTCACAGCTTAATGAAAAACTGTTTTTT
CDR3aa: CASSLSQLNEKLFF

j_gene: TRBJ2-1
d_gene: TRBD2
abundance: .
len: 15
v_gene: TRBV6-2/TRBV6-3
CDR3nt: TGTGCCAGCAGAAGCGGGGGGAAGTCCTACAATGAGCAGTTCTTC
CDR3aa: CASRSGGKSYNEQFF

j_gene: TRBJ1-1
d_gene: .
abundance: .
len: 11
v_gene: TRBV2
CDR3nt: TGTGCCAGCAGCTTGGGGGAAGAAGCTTTCTTT
CDR3aa: CASSLGEEAFF

j_gene: TRBJ2-3
d_gene: .
abundance: .
len: 16
v_gene: TRBV28
CDR3nt: TGTGCCAGCAGTACCCAGGGACAAACCTTCCGGGCTGCGCAGTATTTT
CDR3aa: CASSTQGQTFRAAQYF

j_gene: TRBJ1-2
d_gene: TRBD1
abundance: .
len: 18
v_gene: TRBV7-8
CDR3nt: TGTGCCAGCAGCTTAGTTCAGGGGGGTCTATCAGATAACTATGGCTACACCTTC
CDR3aa: CASSLVQGGLSDNYGYTF

j_gene: TRBJ2-7
d_gene: TRBD1
abundance: few
len: 15
v_gene: TRBV7-2
CDR3nt: TGTGCCAGCAGCCGTCAGGGGGCTAGCAGCGGGGAGCAGTACTTC
CDR3aa: CASSRQGASSGEQYF

j_gene: TRBJ2-7
d_gene: .
abundance: few
len: 10
v_gene: TRBV7-9
CDR3nt: TGTGCCAGCGCCCAGTACGAGCAGTACTTC
CDR3aa: CASAQYEQYF

j_gene: TRBJ1-4
d_gene: .
abundance: .
len: 14
v_gene: TRBV15
CDR3nt: TGTGCCACCAGCAGAGACAGCGTGGGCCAAAAACTGTTTTTT
CDR3aa: CATSRDSVGQKLFF

j_gene: TRBJ2-5
d_gene: .
abundance: .
len: 15
v_gene: TRBV4-1
CDR3nt: TGCGCCAGCAGCCTAGGGGACAACTTCCAAGAGACCCAGTACTTC
CDR3aa: CASSLGDNFQETQYF

j_gene: TRBJ2-1
d_gene: .
abundance: .
len: 12
v_gene: TRBV18
CDR3nt: TGTGCCAGCTCCGGAAGGCACAATGAGCAGTTCTTC
CDR3aa: CASSGRHNEQFF

j_gene: TRBJ2-3
d_gene: .
abundance: .
len: 13
v_gene: TRBV7-6
CDR3nt: TGTGCCAGCAGCCCGGCCCGGGGGGATACGCAGTATTTT
CDR3aa: CASSPARGDTQYF

j_gene: TRBJ1-1
d_gene: TRBD1
abundance: .
len: 15
v_gene: TRBV11-2
CDR3nt: TGTGCCAGCAGCTCCTTGACAGGGATGAACACTGAAGCTTTCTTT
CDR3aa: CASSSLTGMNTEAFF

j_gene: TRBJ1-2
d_gene: .
abundance: .
len: 15
v_gene: TRBV4-1
CDR3nt: TGCGCCAGCAGCCAAGTCTCCGGTAATAACTATGGCTACACCTTC
CDR3aa: CASSQVSGNNYGYTF

j_gene: TRBJ1-6
d_gene: .
abundance: .
len: 17
v_gene: TRBV20-1
CDR3nt: TGCAGTGCTAGTCGTTTTGGGGGCTTTAGGCCCAATTCACCCCTCCACTTT
CDR3aa: CSASRFGGFRPNSPLHF

j_gene: TRBJ2-1
d_gene: TRBD2
abundance: .
len: 14
v_gene: TRBV20-1
CDR3nt: TGCAGTGCCGTACTAGCGGGGGGGTTCAATGAGCAGTTCTTC
CDR3aa: CSAVLAGGFNEQFF

j_gene: TRBJ2-1
d_gene: .
abundance: .
len: 12
v_gene: TRBV12-3/TRBV12-4
CDR3nt: TGTGCCAGCGGACTCTTGGGCAATGAGCAGTTCTTC
CDR3aa: CASGLLGNEQFF

j_gene: TRBJ1-6
d_gene: .
abundance: .
len: 16
v_gene: TRBV7-2
CDR3nt: TGTGCCAGCAGCTTATACAATGCCAACTATAATTCACCCCTCCACTTT
CDR3aa: CASSLYNANYNSPLHF

j_gene: TRBJ1-2
d_gene: TRBD1
abundance: .
len: 13
v_gene: TRBV29-1
CDR3nt: TGCAGCGTTCCGACAGGGGGCAACTATGGCTACACCTTC
CDR3aa: CSVPTGGNYGYTF

j_gene: TRBJ1-5
d_gene: .
abundance: .
len: 15
v_gene: TRBV20-1
CDR3nt: TGCAGTGCGGACCCGGGAGGCTATAGCAATCAGCCCCAGCATTTT
CDR3aa: CSADPGGYSNQPQHF

j_gene: TRBJ1-6
d_gene: TRBD1
abundance: .
len: 13
v_gene: TRBV29-1
CDR3nt: TGCAGCGTCGCCGGGACAGCTAATTCACCCCTCCACTTT
CDR3aa: CSVAGTANSPLHF

j_gene: TRBJ2-1
d_gene: .
abundance: once
len: 14
v_gene: TRBV20-1
CDR3nt: TGCAGTGCAAGAGATAACAGTGGGGACAATGAGCAGTTCTTC
CDR3aa: CSARDNSGDNEQFF

j_gene: TRBJ2-7
d_gene: TRBD2
abundance: .
len: 13
v_gene: TRBV7-9
CDR3nt: TGTGCCAGCAGCCTAGCGGGACTACACGAGCAGTACTTC
CDR3aa: CASSLAGLHEQYF

j_gene: TRBJ1-6
d_gene: .
abundance: few
len: 17
v_gene: TRBV4-1
CDR3nt: TGCGCCAGCAGCCAAGATGGGACCGGACGGCTAAATTCACCCCTCCACTTT
CDR3aa: CASSQDGTGRLNSPLHF